The present entry profiles one T cell receptor beta chain with its context. This sample was included in a study of blood T cell repertoires in COVID-19. Only in-frame clones appear in the TCRdb table, and some are missing; sequencing was by immunoSEQ multiplex PCR. The sample lists some 130,000 clones, roughly 83% seen once, with over 1.1% in the top ten. Germline V CDR1 and CDR2: SGHTA, FQGNSA. Unmatched junction bases numbered 4, after V lost 6 bases and J lost 7 bases. The CDR3 contains 14 residues. This receptor was identified in a man in his 60s with acute or convalescent COVID-19. Sample: peripheral blood. The chain carries TRBV7-2 and TRBJ1-6, with 9 nucleotides matching TRBD1. The CDR3 DNA sequence: TGTGCCAGCAGGGGGACAGGGCGGAATTCACCCCTCCACTTT. As protein: CASRGTGRNSPLHF.